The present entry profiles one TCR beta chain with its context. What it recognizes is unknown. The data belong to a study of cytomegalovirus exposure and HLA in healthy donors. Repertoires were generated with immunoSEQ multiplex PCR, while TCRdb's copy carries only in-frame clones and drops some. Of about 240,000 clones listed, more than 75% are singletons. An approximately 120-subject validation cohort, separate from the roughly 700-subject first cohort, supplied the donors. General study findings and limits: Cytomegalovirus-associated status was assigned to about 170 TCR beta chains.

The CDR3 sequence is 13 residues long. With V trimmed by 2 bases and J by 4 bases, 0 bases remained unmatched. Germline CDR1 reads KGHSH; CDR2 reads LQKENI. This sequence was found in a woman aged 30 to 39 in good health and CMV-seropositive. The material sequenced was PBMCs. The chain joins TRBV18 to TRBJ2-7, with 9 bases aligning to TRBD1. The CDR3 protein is CASSPGTGYEQYF. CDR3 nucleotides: TGTGCCAGCTCACCAGGGACAGGGTACGAGCAGTACTTC.